The clone carrying this TCR beta chain occurred many times. Unique molecular identifiers were used in preparing the TCRbeta library. MiXCR was run by TCRdb on the PCR reads, yielding one entry per CDR3 protein. There are some 600,000 distinct CDR3 sequences in the sample; 16% occur only once, and under 1.2% lies in the top ten. This sample was taken from a study of T-cell reconstitution after alpha-beta-depleted transplantation in children. The receptor comes from a human donor who donated a stem cell graft to a child with acute myeloid leukemia. The sequenced sample was PBMCs from the stem cell graft donor, obtained from the stem cell graft.

The CDR3 spells CSSGQGKDTQYF. The DNA for the CDR3 is TGCAGCTCGGGACAGGGAAAAGATACGCAGTATTTT. This sequence joins TRBV29-1 and TRBJ2-3, with TRBD1 matching over 9 bases. The germline CDR1 and CDR2 sequences are SQVTM and ANQGSEA. The CDR3 has 12 amino acids. Trimming took 8 bases from V and 5 from J; bases not matched to a gene: 5.